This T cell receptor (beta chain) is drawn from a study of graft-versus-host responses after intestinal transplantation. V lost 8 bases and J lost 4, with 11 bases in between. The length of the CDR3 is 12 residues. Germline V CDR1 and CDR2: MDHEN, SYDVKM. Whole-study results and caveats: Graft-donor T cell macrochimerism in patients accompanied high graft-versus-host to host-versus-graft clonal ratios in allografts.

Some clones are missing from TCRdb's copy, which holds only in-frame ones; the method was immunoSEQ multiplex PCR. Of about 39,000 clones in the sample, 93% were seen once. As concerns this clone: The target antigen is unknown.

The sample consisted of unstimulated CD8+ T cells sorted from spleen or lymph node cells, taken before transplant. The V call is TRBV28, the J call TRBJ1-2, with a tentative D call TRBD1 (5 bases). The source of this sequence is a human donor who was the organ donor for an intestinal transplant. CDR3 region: CASRTGSYGYTF. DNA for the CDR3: TGTGCCAGCCGTACAGGTTCCTATGGCTACACCTTC.